This TCR beta chain is drawn from a study of vaccination and CD4 T cells after COVID-19. Study-wide background: In the convalescent cohort, there were six males and four females, two of them Hispanic.

With respect to this clonotype: The target antigen is unknown.

Specified time point: late sampling 161 to 241 days after vaccination in a few convalescent patients. Positive PCR dates covered March to December 2020, before US Alpha, Beta and Delta variants. Study conclusions and caveats: Convalescent patients displayed spike mono-reactivity in 304 of 307 vaccine-specific clones.

Using its own MiXCR run on the PCR reads, TCRdb lists one record per CDR3 protein. Seen here are some 40,000 distinct CDR3 sequences, more than 30% observed once, and the top ten hold approximately 6.3%. Germline CDR1 reads LNHDA; CDR2 reads SQIVND (reference sequence). This CDR3 is built from 14 residues. Trimming pared 3 bases from V and 4 bases from J, leaving 13 bases between. This sequence was found in a human donor who had recovered from COVID-19. The sequenced sample was CD4+ T cells from blood, obtained about 7 months after SARS-CoV-2 vaccination. This chain uses TRBV19 with TRBJ2-7; D uncertain. The DNA for the CDR3 is TGTGCCAGTAGTATCGGACCGGTCTGGTACGAGCAGTACTTC. This encodes CASSIGPVWYEQYF. The whole variable domain, filled in from reference TRBV19 and TRBJ2-7, reads DGGITQSPKYLFRKEGQNVTLSCEQNLNHDAMYWYRQDPGQGLRLIYYSQIVNDFQKGDIAEGYSVSREKKESFPLTVTSAQKNPTAFYLCASSIGPVWYEQYFGPGTRLTVT.